This T cell receptor (beta chain) derives from a study of blood T cell repertoires in COVID-19. In the study overall: Whether acute or convalescent, the COVID-19 samples came from the United States, Italy and Spain.

Seattle participants joined during active infection and were tracked over time. The method was immunoSEQ multiplex PCR; TCRdb's version includes in-frame clones alone and lacks a portion of them. The top ten hold approximately 7.3% of the sample, which has fewer than 450,000 clones, almost 90% seen once. From germline, CDR1 is LGHNT and CDR2 FRNRAP. The CDR3 contains 14 residues. V lost 0 bases, J lost 1 base, and 3 bases lay in between. The V and J genes are TRBV12-5 and TRBJ2-2; D uncertain. The sample taken for sequencing was peripheral blood. This sequence originates from a woman aged 70-85 years with COVID-19, enrolled during active disease. The CDR3 is CASGLVQNTGELFF. CDR3 in DNA: TGTGCTAGTGGTTTGGTACAGAACACCGGGGAGCTGTTTTTT.